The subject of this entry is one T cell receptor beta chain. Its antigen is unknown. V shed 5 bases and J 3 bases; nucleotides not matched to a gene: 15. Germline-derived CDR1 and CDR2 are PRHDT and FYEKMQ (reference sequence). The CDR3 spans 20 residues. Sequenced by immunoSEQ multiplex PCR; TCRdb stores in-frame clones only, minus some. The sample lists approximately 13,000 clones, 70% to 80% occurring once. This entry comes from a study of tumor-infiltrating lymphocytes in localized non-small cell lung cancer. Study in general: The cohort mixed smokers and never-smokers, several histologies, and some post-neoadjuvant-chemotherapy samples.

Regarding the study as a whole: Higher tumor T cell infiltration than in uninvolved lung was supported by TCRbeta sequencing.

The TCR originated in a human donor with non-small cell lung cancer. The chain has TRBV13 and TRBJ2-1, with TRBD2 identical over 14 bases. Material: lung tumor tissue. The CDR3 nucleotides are TGTGCCAGCAGCCGCCAGACTAGCGGGAGGGTAGTTAACAACTACAATGAGCAGTTCTTC. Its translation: CASSRQTSGRVVNNYNEQFF. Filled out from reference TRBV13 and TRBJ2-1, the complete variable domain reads AAGVIQSPRHLIKEKRETATLKCYPIPRHDTVYWYQQGPGQDPQFLISFYEKMQSDKGSIPDRFSAQQFSDYHSELNMSSLELGDSALYFCASSRQTSGRVVNNYNEQFFGPGTRLTVL.